Below, one T cell receptor beta chain is given with its context. Its antigen is currently unknown. These data are taken from a study of T cell responses to AZD1222 COVID-19 vaccine. In the study overall: Researchers grouped second doses given at about 4 or about 12 weeks into one pool. Study-level findings and limits: The sample set comprised mostly white British donors with more females, and clonal diversity was possibly underestimated. Nearly half of the spike-specific TCRs reportedly recognize variant regions that carry no mutations.

V shed 4 bases and J 3 bases; nucleotides not matched to a gene: 9. CDR1 and CDR2 (germline): SGHRS, YFSETQ. This CDR3 contains 16 residues. TCRdb keeps only in-frame clones here, not all; method: immunoSEQ multiplex PCR. Found here are 100,000 to 150,000 clones, around 87% of them singletons; the top ten hold 8.5% to 12%. The receptor's source is an adult in good health. Material: peripheral blood, obtained on day 0 of AZD1222 vaccination. The chain uses TRBV5-1 and TRBJ1-5; 8 bases are shared with TRBD1. The CDR3 protein is CASSPTGGGDNQPQHF. The CDR3 coding sequence is TGCGCCAGCAGCCCCACAGGGGGAGGAGACAATCAGCCCCAGCATTTT.